This is a list of T cell receptor beta chains from one sample in a study of blood T cells in healthy people across ages. Using its own MiXCR run on the 5' RACE reads, TCRdb lists one record per CDR3 protein. The table includes about 1,600,000 distinct CDR3 sequences, approximately 38% detected once. Sequencing was done on a sample of blood. The receptors shown here come from a woman aged 18-29 years in good health. Both conserved end residues are part of each CDR3. The D gene is left open where the match is weak. Size is omitted from some rows. Given values are once, few, many or a class for expanded clones.

d_call cdr3_length j_call clone_size v_call cdr3_aa cdr3_nt
TRBD1 13 TRBJ1-6 NA TRBV29-1 CSVCRDSQSPLHF TGCAGCGTGTGCCGGGACAGCCAGTCACCCCTCCACTTT
TRBD1 17 TRBJ2-2 once TRBV12-3/TRBV12-4 CASSRIGTGGFTGELFF TGTGCCAGCAGCCGAATCGGGACAGGGGGCTTCACCGGGGAGCTGTTTTTT
TRBD1 16 TRBJ1-2 NA TRBV29-1 CSEDPWTGALGYGYTF TGCAGCGAAGATCCTTGGACAGGGGCCCTTGGCTATGGCTACACCTTC
TRBD2 16 TRBJ2-1 few TRBV4-1 CASRLGGTSASNEQFF TGCGCCAGCCGCCTCGGCGGGACTAGCGCGTCAAATGAGCAGTTCTTC
NA 16 TRBJ1-2 few TRBV25-1 CASSDYVSESNYGYTF TGTGCCAGCAGTGATTACGTCTCAGAATCTAACTATGGCTACACCTTC
TRBD2 19 TRBJ2-3 NA TRBV10-3 CAISDYASGRGPSTDTQYF TGTGCCATCAGTGACTACGCTAGCGGGAGGGGCCCTAGCACAGATACGCAGTATTTT
TRBD2 14 TRBJ2-3 NA TRBV6-1 CASNGAGGADTQYF TGTGCCAGCAATGGGGCGGGGGGAGCAGATACGCAGTATTTT
NA 16 TRBJ1-1 many TRBV5-1 CASCPGPTVSNTEAFF TGCGCCAGCTGCCCCGGACCGACGGTATCGAACACTGAAGCTTTCTTT
TRBD2 16 TRBJ2-7 NA TRBV7-8 CASSPGTSVSSYEQYF TGTGCCAGCAGCCCAGGGACTAGCGTCTCCTCCTACGAGCAGTACTTC
NA 16 TRBJ2-7 NA TRBV24-1 CATSDFQGSFSYEQYF TGTGCCACCAGTGATTTTCAAGGGAGCTTCTCCTACGAGCAGTACTTC
TRBD2 15 TRBJ2-3 NA TRBV11-2 CASSLVGTSADTQYF TGTGCCAGCAGCTTAGTTGGGACTAGCGCAGATACGCAGTATTTT